What follows describes a single T cell receptor beta chain. The sample belongs to a study of CD8+ T cells in alopecia areata. RNA was isolated and reverse transcribed to cDNA, the sequencing template. Method: immunoSEQ multiplex PCR; TCRdb's copy keeps in-frame clones and lacks some. The sample has some 95,000 clones, 44% seen once. This sample's treatment: oral pan-JAK inhibitor, 5-10 mg twice daily. CD4+ and CD8+ T cells were sorted from PBMCs. The V and J ends lost 0 bases and 8 bases respectively, with 17 bases between them. The germline V gene has CDR1 SGHRS and CDR2 YFSETQ. CDR3 length: 15 residues.

Material: CD8+ T cells sorted from blood, obtained at week 24, from a patient treated with tofacitinib. The TCR was taken from a human donor with alopecia areata. The J gene is TRBJ1-2, the V gene TRBV5-1; unclear D gene. CDR3 in amino acids: CASSLVPGPKDGYTF. CDR3 sequence (DNA): TGCGCCAGCAGCTTGGTTCCCGGACCCAAGGACGGCTACACCTTC.